The 3 T cell receptor beta chains in this list originate from one sample, sequenced in a study of post-analysis software for immune sequencing data. Study-level results: A handful of TRBV segments appeared more often in patients than in controls, and TRBV5-6, TRBV5-1 and TRBV20-1 were among these.

Included in the TCR beta cDNA libraries were unique molecular identifiers. A single record per CDR3 protein comes from TCRdb applying MiXCR to the PCR reads. Here the sample spans a few hundred thousand distinct CDR3 sequences, 35% to 40% being singletons. What these receptors recognize is not known. Material for sequencing was blood. Every receptor here comes from a girl aged 5-17 years with multiple sclerosis.

The J gene is TRBJ1-1, the V gene TRBV20-1, with TRBD1 identical over 7 bases. The CDR3 consists of 15 residues. The V and J ends lost 0 bases and 2 bases, in that order; junction bases with no gene match: 6. The germline V gene encodes CDR1 DFQATT and CDR2 SNEGSKA (reference sequence). CDR3 nucleotides: TGCAGTGCTAGAGACGAGGGGGCCCTAAACACTGAAGCTTTCTTT. Translating gives CSARDEGALNTEAFF.

To note about this clonotype: A much larger clone differs by one base, so this may be a read error. The genes are TRBV5-1 and TRBJ1-5, with unresolved D. Germline V gene sequence: CDR1 SGHRS, CDR2 YFSETQ. The CDR3 runs 14 residues. The CDR3 sequence is CDSSRGESNQPQHF. CDR3 sequence (DNA): TGCGACAGCAGCCGAGGAGAGAGCAATCAGCCCCAGCATTTT. Full variable domain (missing parts from reference TRBV5-1 and TRBJ1-5): KAGVTQTPRYLIKTRGQQVTLSCSPISGHRSVSWYQQTPGQGLQFLFEYFSETQRNKGNFPGRFSGRQFSNSRSEMNVSTLELGDSALYLCDSSRGESNQPQHFGDGTRLSIL.

This clonotype was detected many times. This chain links TRBV3-1 with TRBJ2-1; no clear D gene. The CDR3 totals 15 residues. V was shortened by 3 bases and J by 3 bases, with 12 bases between the two germline ends. Germline V gives CDR1 LGHDT, CDR2 YNNKEL (reference sequence). CDR3 sequence: CASSQYGEIYNEQFF. CDR3 sequence (DNA): TGTGCCAGCAGCCAGTACGGAGAGATCTACAATGAGCAGTTCTTC.